The 9 T cell receptor beta chains given below trace back to one sample, sequenced in a study of blood T cell repertoires in COVID-19. Sequencing was performed with immunoSEQ multiplex PCR; in TCRdb, only in-frame clones are kept and a portion is missing. In the table there are more than 200,000 clones, about 90% of which are singletons. Sequenced input: PBMCs or T cells enriched from blood (not recorded which). Receptor source: a man under 40 who had recovered from COVID-19.

This clone occurred once. This chain connects TRBV6-5 to TRBJ2-7; 9 bases are a match to TRBD2. V gave up 7 bases and J gave up 2 bases; unmatched junction bases: 3. CDR1 MNHEY and CDR2 SVGAGI come from the germline V gene. This CDR3 has 13 residues. The CDR3 DNA follows: TGTGCCAGCACTAGCGGGGTCGCCTACGAGCAGTACTTC. Translating it yields CASTSGVAYEQYF.

The chain has TRBV5-6 and TRBJ1-4; TRBD1 aligns across 7 bases. With V trimmed by 4 bases and J by 5 bases, 8 bases remained unmatched. The CDR3 spans 15 residues. The germline CDR1 and CDR2 sequences are SGHDT and YYEEEE. CDR3 sequence (DNA): TGTGCCAGCAGCCGTTTGGGACAGATAAATGAAAAACTGTTTTTT. Protein sequence: CASSRLGQINEKLFF.

This clone showed up just once. This chain links TRBV6-2 or TRBV6-3 with TRBJ1-6; D gene uncertain. Per germline, CDR1 MNHEY and CDR2 SVGEGT. This CDR3 has 15 amino acids. Trimming took 2 bases from V and 2 from J, leaving 7 bases between them. The CDR3 loop is CASSYQETYNSPLHF. CDR3 bases: TGTGCCAGCAGTTACCAGGAAACCTATAATTCACCCCTCCACTTT.

The V gene is TRBV4-3, the J gene TRBJ2-3, with a possible D match to TRBD2 (5 bases). Germline CDR1 is LGHNA and CDR2 is YSLEER. V was shortened by 0 bases and J by 10 bases, with 20 bases between the two germline ends. This CDR3 contains 16 residues. The CDR3 region has the DNA TGCGCCAGCAGCCAAGAAGTCGGGAATCGACCCTTTGCGCAGTATTTT. It codes for CASSQEVGNRPFAQYF.

This chain connects TRBV7-9 to TRBJ1-1; 7 bases are shared with TRBD1. CDR1 and CDR2 (germline): SEHNR, FQNEAQ (reference sequence). Trimming removed 1 base from V and 1 base from J; junction bases left unmatched: 3. The CDR3 consists of 15 residues. The CDR3 protein is CASSLEGTANTEAFF. Written as DNA, the CDR3 is TGTGCCAGCAGCTTAGAGGGGACAGCGAACACTGAAGCTTTCTTT.

The J gene is TRBJ1-2, the V gene TRBV27, with D possibly being TRBD1 (5 bases). Trimming left V 6 bases short and J 5 bases short, with 13 bases between. The CDR3 covers 13 residues. Per germline, CDR1 MNHEY and CDR2 SMNVEV (reference sequence). The CDR3 is CASSPGGEYGYTF. CDR3 coding DNA: TGTGCCAGCAGCCCGGGGGGGGAATATGGCTACACCTTC.

The chain joins TRBV28 to TRBJ2-7; 7 nucleotides align to TRBD2. V was pared by 2 bases and J by 1 base, with 5 bases of the junction left unmatched. Germline lookup yields CDR1 MDHEN and CDR2 SYDVKM. This CDR3 is built from 15 residues. The CDR3 DNA reads TGTGCCAGCAGTTTAGGGTCTAGCGGATCCTACGAGCAGTACTTC. The encoded protein is CASSLGSSGSYEQYF.

J is TRBJ2-3 and V is TRBV2; TRBD2 matches 9 bases. Germline values: CDR1 SNHLY, CDR2 FYNNEI. CDR3 length: 16 residues. V dropped 9 bases and J dropped 2; count of bases not matched to a gene: 12. The CDR3 here is CARQAREGELTDTQYF. For the CDR3, the DNA is TGTGCCAGACAGGCGCGGGAGGGGGAACTCACAGATACGCAGTATTTT. Looking up the rest from reference TRBV2 and TRBJ2-3 gives the full variable domain: EPEVTQTPSHQVTQMGQEVILRCVPISNHLYFYWYRQILGQKVEFLVSFYNNEISEKSEIFDDQFSVERPDGSNFTLKIRSTKLEDSAMYFCARQAREGELTDTQYFGPGTRLTVL.

This clone has ten or more counts. The rearrangement uses TRBV20-1 and TRBJ2-7, with D possibly matching TRBD2 (6 bases). Per the germline V gene, CDR1 is DFQATT and CDR2 is SNEGSKA (reference sequence). This CDR3 is 11 amino acids long. V was pared by 7 bases and J by 5 bases, with 12 bases between. The CDR3 DNA reads as TGCAGTGTGGCAGGGAGGAACGAGCAGTACTTC. It is translated as CSVAGRNEQYF.